One sample yielded the 24 T cell receptor beta chains listed below, sequenced in a study of radiotherapy plus CTLA-4 blockade in lung cancer (dated by TCRdb to the late 2010s). Receptors were amplified or captured by the immunoSEQ multiplex PCR assay. TCRdb's version of the immuneACCESS table is confined to in-frame rearrangements and falls short of the full clone set. An unresolved V gene accounts for under half of the shortfall where checked; the remainder is of unknown origin. The sample has 130,000 or so clones on record, 85% to 90% of them singletons. Of the sample, roughly 7% falls within the top ten clones. Source: peripheral blood, taken from a patient treated with radiotherapy plus ipilimumab. The receptor source for this set is a human donor with non-small cell lung cancer that progressed on radiotherapy plus ipilimumab.

The chain links TRBV29-1 to TRBJ1-1; 8 bases match TRBD1. The CDR3 extends over 14 amino acids. Germline V gives CDR1 SQVTM, CDR2 ANQGSEA. V was pared by 6 bases and J by 4 bases, with 10 bases of the junction left unmatched. The CDR3 reads CSVTRQGMSTEAFF. Written as DNA, the CDR3 is TGCAGCGTCACGCGACAGGGGATGTCCACTGAAGCTTTCTTT.

The chain combines TRBV6-5 with TRBJ1-2, with TRBD1 identical over 9 bases. Germline CDR1 is MNHEY and CDR2 is SVGAGI. V lost 7 bases and J lost 7; bases outside the gene matches: 10. The length of the CDR3 is 14 residues. CDR3 in amino acids: CASKRDRGYFGYTF. DNA of the CDR3: TGTGCCAGCAAGAGAGACAGGGGGTATTTTGGCTACACCTTC.

CDR3 amino acids: CAWKPPDRVWRGYTF. DNA of the CDR3: TGTGCCTGGAAGCCCCCCGACAGGGTTTGGAGGGGCTACACCTTC. The chain uses TRBV30 and TRBJ1-2; the match to TRBD1 covers 7 bases. CDR3 length equals 15 residues. Unmatched junction bases numbered 16, after V lost 4 bases and J lost 8 bases. From germline, CDR1 is GTSNPN and CDR2 SVGIG (reference sequence).

This clone has a single count. This chain connects TRBV7-8 to TRBJ1-3; D is ambiguous. Trimming took off 1 base at V and 2 bases at J, with 9 bases between the two ends. Looked up from germline, CDR1 is SGHVS and CDR2 is FQNEAQ. This CDR3 comprises 15 residues. CDR3 sequence: CASSLDLGPGNTIYF. The CDR3 DNA reads as TGTGCCAGCAGCTTAGATCTCGGCCCTGGAAACACCATATATTTT.

The CDR3 region is CASSLGPADLGNEQYF. For the CDR3, the DNA is TGTGCCAGCAGCTTAGGTCCAGCGGACCTCGGGAACGAGCAGTACTTC. This chain joins TRBV7-8 and TRBJ2-7; weak D call: TRBD2 (5 bases). CDR3 length: 16 residues. V gave up 1 base and J gave up 5 bases, with 18 bases separating them. Germline-derived CDR1 and CDR2 are SGHVS and FQNEAQ.

The chain joins TRBV5-6 to TRBJ2-7, with 8 bases aligning to TRBD1. Germline values: CDR1 SGHDT, CDR2 YYEEEE. V lost 6 bases and J lost 1; bases outside the gene matches: 6. This CDR3 has 14 residues. Here the CDR3 reads CASTSGTGSYEQYF. CDR3 nucleotides: TGTGCCAGCACCTCCGGGACAGGTTCCTACGAGCAGTACTTC.

J is TRBJ2-1 and V is TRBV4-2; possibly TRBD2 for D (6 bases). CDR3 length: 15 residues. V was clipped by 0 bases and J by 10 bases, with 16 bases between them. CDR1 and CDR2 from the germline V gene are LGHNA and YNFKEQ. CDR3 residues: CASSQDGSGLREQFF. The CDR3 DNA sequence: TGTGCCAGCAGCCAAGATGGGTCCGGACTACGGGAGCAGTTCTTC.

The chain combines TRBV5-1 with TRBJ2-2; 14 bases align to TRBD2. The CDR3 sequence is 16 residues long. V shed 4 bases and J 4 bases; nucleotides not matched to a gene: 3. CDR1 is SGHRS and CDR2 is YFSETQ in the germline V gene. The CDR3: CASSPGLAGGTGELFF. The CDR3 DNA is TGCGCCAGCAGCCCAGGACTAGCGGGAGGCACCGGGGAGCTGTTTTTT.

This clone appeared once. The chain recombines TRBV7-8 with TRBJ1-5; D unclear. This CDR3 has 16 amino acids. The V gene lost 0 bases and the J gene lost 4 bases, with 13 bases spanning the gap. Germline CDR1 and CDR2: SGHVS and FQNEAQ. CDR3 protein: CASSLATLSSNQPQHF. CDR3 coding DNA: TGTGCCAGCAGCTTAGCGACTCTCAGTAGTAATCAGCCCCAGCATTTT.

The V call is TRBV11-2, the J call TRBJ2-1; D not certain. Germline loops: CDR1 SGHAT, CDR2 FQNNGV. CDR3 size: 13 residues. Trimming pared 4 bases from V and 10 bases from J, leaving 14 bases between. This chain's CDR3 is CASSSLRQSEQFF. The CDR3 DNA reads TGTGCCAGCAGCTCCCTTCGTCAGTCGGAGCAGTTCTTC.

The CDR3 region has the DNA TGTGCCAGCTCCCCCTTCGGCATTAGCACAGATACGCAGTATTTT. It codes for CASSPFGISTDTQYF. The chain uses TRBV2 and TRBJ2-3; D is uncertain. The CDR3 runs to 15 residues. Germline V lookup: CDR1 SNHLY, CDR2 FYNNEI. Trimming pared 8 bases from V and 0 bases from J, leaving 15 bases between.

This clone came up a few times. The genes are TRBV1 and TRBJ2-7. TRBV1 counts as a pseudogene. The CDR3 length is 14 residues. CDR3 sequence: CTSSQAPATYEQYF. The DNA of the CDR3 is TGCACCAGCAGCCAGGCTCCTGCCACTTACGAGCAGTACTTC.

J is TRBJ2-3 and V is TRBV18; TRBD2 aligns across 10 bases. V was clipped by 2 bases and J by 4 bases; unmatched bases: 0. The germline V gene has CDR1 KGHSH and CDR2 LQKENI. This CDR3 has 14 amino acids. The CDR3 DNA follows: TGTGCCAGCTCACCAGGACTAGCGGCAGATACGCAGTATTTT. Amino acids: CASSPGLAADTQYF.

The rearrangement joins TRBV5-4 to TRBJ2-7; a possible D gene is TRBD1 (5 bases). The CDR3 runs to 13 residues. V gave up 4 bases and J gave up 2 bases, with 10 bases separating them. The V gene's germline CDR1 is SGHNT and CDR2 YYREEE (reference sequence). CDR3 loop: CASSTGQTYEQYF. The CDR3 nucleotides read TGTGCCAGCAGCACCGGACAAACCTACGAGCAGTACTTC.

The J gene is TRBJ2-5, the V gene TRBV5-6; no clear D. The CDR3 sequence is 14 residues long. CDR1 and CDR2 (germline): SGHDT, YYEEEE. Trimming took 0 bases from V and 4 from J, leaving 10 bases between them. The CDR3 DNA is TGTGCCAGCAGCTTGGCGGCAATGCGAGAGACCCAGTACTTC. Translated, it gives CASSLAAMRETQYF.

The chain is built from TRBV2 and TRBJ2-1; no firm D call. Germline V gives CDR1 SNHLY, CDR2 FYNNEI. There are 15 residues in the CDR3. V gave up 8 bases and J gave up 0 bases, with 14 bases separating them. This chain's CDR3 is CASSESESSYNEQFF. CDR3 coding DNA: TGTGCCAGCTCGGAATCGGAGAGCTCCTACAATGAGCAGTTCTTC.

The V and J genes are TRBV19 and TRBJ2-7, with a possible D match to TRBD2 (6 bases). V gave up 6 bases and J gave up 1 base, with 13 bases separating them. The CDR3 runs 14 residues. Germline loops: CDR1 LNHDA, CDR2 SQIVND (reference sequence). The CDR3 DNA reads TGTGCCAGTAGAAAATTAGCGGAGTCCTACGAGCAGTACTTC. Translation: CASRKLAESYEQYF. Full variable domain (remainder filled in from reference TRBV19 and TRBJ2-7): DGGITQSPKYLFRKEGQNVTLSCEQNLNHDAMYWYRQDPGQGLRLIYYSQIVNDFQKGDIAEGYSVSREKKESFPLTVTSAQKNPTAFYLCASRKLAESYEQYFGPGTRLTVT.

V usage is TRBV5-4 and J usage is TRBJ2-5; 7 nucleotides line up with TRBD2. Germline trimming cut 1 base from V and 5 bases from J; bases unmatched to any gene: 2. The CDR3 totals 13 residues. Germline loops: CDR1 SGHNT, CDR2 YYREEE (reference sequence). The CDR3 region is CASSLFSGETQYF. The CDR3 bases are TGTGCCAGCAGCTTGTTTAGCGGGGAGACCCAGTACTTC. Full variable domain (missing parts from reference TRBV5-4 and TRBJ2-5): ETGVTQSPTHLIKTRGQQVTLRCSSQSGHNTVSWYQQALGQGPQFIFQYYREEENGRGNFPPRFSGLQFPNYSSELNVNALELDDSALYLCASSLFSGETQYFGPGTRLLVL.

This chain connects TRBV19 to TRBJ2-1, with 16 bases lining up with TRBD2. V shed 5 bases and J 6 bases; nucleotides not matched to a gene: 4. The CDR3 length is 16 residues. The germline V gene has CDR1 LNHDA and CDR2 SQIVND (reference sequence). Here the CDR3 reads CASSPGTSGRGNEQFF. CDR3 coding DNA: TGTGCCAGTAGTCCGGGGACTAGCGGGAGGGGCAATGAGCAGTTCTTC. Using reference TRBV19 and TRBJ2-1 for the parts outside the CDR3, the full variable domain is DGGITQSPKYLFRKEGQNVTLSCEQNLNHDAMYWYRQDPGQGLRLIYYSQIVNDFQKGDIAEGYSVSREKKESFPLTVTSAQKNPTAFYLCASSPGTSGRGNEQFFGPGTRLTVL.

The chain links TRBV6-1 to TRBJ2-1; 9 bases fit TRBD1. The CDR3 is 17 residues long. Germline assignment: CDR1 MNHNS and CDR2 SASEGT. V shed 0 bases and J 4 bases; nucleotides not matched to a gene: 7. The CDR3 spells CASSEALGQGRYNEQFF. In nucleotides, the CDR3 is TGTGCCAGCAGTGAAGCGTTAGGACAGGGGAGATACAATGAGCAGTTCTTC.

As DNA, the CDR3 is TGTGCCAGCAGTCTGCTGGACCACGAGCAGTTCTTC. This translates into CASSLLDHEQFF. This sequence joins TRBV2 and TRBJ2-1, with D unresolved. Germline-derived CDR1 and CDR2 are SNHLY and FYNNEI. The V and J ends lost 5 bases and 10 bases respectively, with 12 bases between them. The CDR3 runs 12 residues.

V and J are TRBV19 and TRBJ1-5; D gene uncertain. CDR3 length: 16 residues. The V end lost 5 bases, the J end lost 2 bases, and 16 bases lay between the germline ends. Germline V gene data show CDR1 as LNHDA and CDR2 as SQIVND (reference sequence). The DNA of the CDR3 is TGTGCCAGTAGTCTAGCGCGAGGTATGGGCAATCAGCCCCAGCATTTT. It encodes CASSLARGMGNQPQHF. Supplemented by reference TRBV19 and TRBJ1-5, the full variable domain reads DGGITQSPKYLFRKEGQNVTLSCEQNLNHDAMYWYRQDPGQGLRLIYYSQIVNDFQKGDIAEGYSVSREKKESFPLTVTSAQKNPTAFYLCASSLARGMGNQPQHFGDGTRLSIL.

This clone has just a few counts. The V call is TRBV6-5, the J call TRBJ1-2, with D tentatively TRBD1 (6 bases). The length of the CDR3 is 12 residues. Trimming stripped 7 bases from V and 6 bases from J, with 12 bases between. Per germline, CDR1 MNHEY and CDR2 SVGAGI. CDR3 sequence: CASTMTGDGYTF. The CDR3 DNA reads as TGTGCCAGCACCATGACAGGAGATGGCTACACCTTC.

This clone occurred once. CDR3 sequence (DNA): TGTGCCAGCAGTGATCTAGCGGCTAACCAAGAGACCCAGTACTTC. This codes for CASSDLAANQETQYF. This sequence joins TRBV2 and TRBJ2-5, with 7 bases that match TRBD2. This CDR3 is 15 amino acids long. The trim removed 3 bases at V and 0 bases at J, leaving 4 bases unmatched. Germline CDR1 and CDR2: SNHLY and FYNNEI.